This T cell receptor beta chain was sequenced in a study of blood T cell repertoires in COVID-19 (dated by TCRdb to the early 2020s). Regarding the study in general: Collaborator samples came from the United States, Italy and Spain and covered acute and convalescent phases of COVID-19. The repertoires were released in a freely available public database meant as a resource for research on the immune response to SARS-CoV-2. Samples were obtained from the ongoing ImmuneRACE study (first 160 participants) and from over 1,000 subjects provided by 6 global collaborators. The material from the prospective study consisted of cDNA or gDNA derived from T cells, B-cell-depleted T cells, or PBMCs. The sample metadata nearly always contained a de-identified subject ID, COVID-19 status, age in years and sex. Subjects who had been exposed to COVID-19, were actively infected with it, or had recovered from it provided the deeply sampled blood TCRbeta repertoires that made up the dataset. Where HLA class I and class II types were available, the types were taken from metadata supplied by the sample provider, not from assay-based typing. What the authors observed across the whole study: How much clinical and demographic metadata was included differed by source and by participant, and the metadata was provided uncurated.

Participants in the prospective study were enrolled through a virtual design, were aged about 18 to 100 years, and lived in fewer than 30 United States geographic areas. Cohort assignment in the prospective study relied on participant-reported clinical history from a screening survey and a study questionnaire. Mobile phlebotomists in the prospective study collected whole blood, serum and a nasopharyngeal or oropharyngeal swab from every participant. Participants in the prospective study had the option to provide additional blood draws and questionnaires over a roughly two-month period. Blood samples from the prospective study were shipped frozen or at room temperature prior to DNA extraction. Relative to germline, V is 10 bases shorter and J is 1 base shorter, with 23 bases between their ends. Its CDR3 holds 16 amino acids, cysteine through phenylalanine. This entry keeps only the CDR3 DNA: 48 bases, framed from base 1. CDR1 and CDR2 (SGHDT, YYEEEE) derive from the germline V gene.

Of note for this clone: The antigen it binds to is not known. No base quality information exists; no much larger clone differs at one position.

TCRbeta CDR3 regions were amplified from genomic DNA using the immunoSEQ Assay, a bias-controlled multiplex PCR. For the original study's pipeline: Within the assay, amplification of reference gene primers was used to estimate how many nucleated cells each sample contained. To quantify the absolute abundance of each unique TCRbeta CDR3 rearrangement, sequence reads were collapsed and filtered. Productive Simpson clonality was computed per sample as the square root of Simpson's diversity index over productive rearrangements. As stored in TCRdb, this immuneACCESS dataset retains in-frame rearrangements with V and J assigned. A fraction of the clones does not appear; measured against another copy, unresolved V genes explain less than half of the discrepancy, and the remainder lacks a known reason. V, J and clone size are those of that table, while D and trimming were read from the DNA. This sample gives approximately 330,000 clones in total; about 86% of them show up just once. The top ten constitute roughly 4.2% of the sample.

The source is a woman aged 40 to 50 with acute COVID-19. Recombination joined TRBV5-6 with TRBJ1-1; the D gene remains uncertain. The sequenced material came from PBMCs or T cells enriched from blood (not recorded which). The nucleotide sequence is TGTGCCGGCCTAGCGGGGAGTAAGGGCGGGAACACTGAAGCTTTCTTT. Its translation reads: CAGLAGSKGGNTEAFF.